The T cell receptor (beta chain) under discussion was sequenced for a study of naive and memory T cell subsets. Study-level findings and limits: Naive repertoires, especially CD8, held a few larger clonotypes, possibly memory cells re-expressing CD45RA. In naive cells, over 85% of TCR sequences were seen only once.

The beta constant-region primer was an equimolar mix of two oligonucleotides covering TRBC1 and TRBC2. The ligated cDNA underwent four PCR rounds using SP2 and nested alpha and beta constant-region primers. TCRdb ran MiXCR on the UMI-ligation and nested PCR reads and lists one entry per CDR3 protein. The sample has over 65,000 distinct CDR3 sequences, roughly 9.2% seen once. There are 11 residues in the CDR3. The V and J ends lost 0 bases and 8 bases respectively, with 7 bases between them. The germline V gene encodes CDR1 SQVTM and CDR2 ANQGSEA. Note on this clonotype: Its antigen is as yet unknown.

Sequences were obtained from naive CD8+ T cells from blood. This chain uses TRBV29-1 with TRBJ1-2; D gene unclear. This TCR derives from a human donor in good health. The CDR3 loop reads CSVEERVGYTF. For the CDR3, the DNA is TGCAGCGTTGAAGAGAGGGTGGGCTACACCTTC.